The 24 T cell receptor beta chains given below trace back to one sample, sequenced in a study of blood T cells in healthy people across ages. A second PCR of roughly 7 to 11 cycles used a sample-barcoded 5' primer and a J-beta primer mix. A single record per CDR3 protein comes from TCRdb applying MiXCR to the 5' RACE reads. The sample holds some 1.8 million distinct CDR3 sequences, about two fifths seen once. The sequenced sample consisted of blood. Receptors originate from a human donor in good health.

The DNA of the CDR3 is TGCAGTGCTAGAGATTACAGGAGTCAGCATTCACCCCTCCACTTT. This sequence encodes CSARDYRSQHSPLHF. This chain links TRBV20-1 with TRBJ1-6; maybe TRBD1 (5 bases). The germline V gene has CDR1 DFQATT and CDR2 SNEGSKA (reference sequence). This CDR3 has 15 amino acids. The V and J ends lost 0 bases and 8 bases respectively, with 14 bases between them.

This rearrangement joins TRBV12-5 to TRBJ2-7, with D possibly being TRBD1 (6 bases). Trimming removed 5 bases from V and 2 bases from J, with 10 bases in between. This CDR3 contains 13 residues. Per the germline V gene, CDR1 is LGHNT and CDR2 is FRNRAP. The CDR3 DNA reads as TGTGCTAGTGGTCTCGGACAGCCCTACGAGCAGTACTTC. This sequence encodes CASGLGQPYEQYF.

Only a few counts were recorded for this clonotype. This rearrangement joins TRBV6-5 to TRBJ1-2; D may be TRBD1 (5 bases). This CDR3 is built from 14 residues. Germline lookup yields CDR1 MNHEY and CDR2 SVGAGI. V lost 6 bases and J lost 0, with 11 bases in between. The CDR3 spells CASSLRQPNYGYTF. The DNA of the CDR3 is TGTGCCAGCAGCCTCAGACAGCCTAACTATGGCTACACCTTC.

This clonotype has more than one count but fewer than ten. The V call is TRBV7-9, the J call TRBJ2-5; no clear D gene. CDR3 length: 16 amino acids. V lost 0 bases to trimming and J lost 1 base, with 12 bases between them. Germline CDR1 SEHNR, CDR2 FQNEAQ (reference sequence). This CDR3 is CASSLAGGRLQETQYF. The CDR3 DNA is TGTGCCAGCAGCTTAGCGGGCGGCAGACTCCAAGAGACCCAGTACTTC.

Only one count was recorded for this clonotype. The rearrangement links TRBV20-1 to TRBJ2-3; 7 nucleotides match TRBD2. The CDR3 consists of 14 residues. Germline V gene lookup returns CDR1 DFQATT and CDR2 SNEGSKA (reference sequence). V was pared by 3 bases and J by 6 bases, with 9 bases of the junction left unmatched. CDR3 in DNA: TGCAGTGCTAGGGGTCCGGGAGGTTCGGATACGCAGTATTTT. As protein: CSARGPGGSDTQYF.

This clonotype was picked up a small number of times. The gene calls are TRBV20-1 and TRBJ1-4; D may be TRBD1 (6 bases). Germline assignment: CDR1 DFQATT and CDR2 SNEGSKA (reference sequence). The CDR3 is 12 amino acids. The germline V and J ends were trimmed by 4 bases and 8 bases, with 11 bases remaining between them. The CDR3 is CSATGDREKLFF. CDR3 bases: TGCAGTGCTACAGGGGATCGGGAAAAACTGTTTTTT.

This clonotype was counted only a few times. The chain combines TRBV5-1 with TRBJ2-3; 14 bases fit TRBD2. This CDR3 has 15 residues. Germline V gene sequence: CDR1 SGHRS, CDR2 YFSETQ. Losses at the gene ends were 5 bases for V and 6 bases for J; bases not matched to a gene: 5. The CDR3 is CASSGLAGGGDTQYF. The CDR3, as DNA: TGCGCCAGCAGTGGACTAGCGGGGGGAGGGGATACGCAGTATTTT.

CDR3 amino acids: CASSSSGGYTEAFF. The CDR3 coding sequence is TGTGCCAGCAGCTCCTCAGGGGGTTACACTGAAGCTTTCTTT. V and J are TRBV7-6 and TRBJ1-1; 7 nucleotides align to TRBD1. The germline gives CDR1 SGHVS, CDR2 FNYEAQ. V lost 4 bases to trimming and J lost 3 bases; unmatched junction nucleotides: 5. The CDR3 is made up of 14 amino acids.

The genes are TRBV7-9 and TRBJ2-3, with 14 nucleotides matching TRBD2. The germline V gene has CDR1 SEHNR and CDR2 FQNEAQ (reference sequence). The CDR3 is 18 amino acids. V trimming: 5 bases; J trimming: 3 bases; junction bases outside the gene matches: 10. The CDR3 sequence is CASSGPGLAGVETDTQYF. As DNA, the CDR3 is TGTGCCAGCAGCGGACCGGGACTAGCGGGGGTGGAGACAGATACGCAGTATTTT.

The chain employs TRBV5-6 and TRBJ2-5; the D is unclear. TRBJ2-7 matches the DNA end more closely, so the J call is doubtful. CDR1 is SGHDT and CDR2 is YYEEEE in the germline V gene. The CDR3 runs to 14 residues. CDR3 nucleotide sequence: TGTGCCAGCAGCTTGGGGGGAAAGTCCGACGAGCAGTACTTC. The encoded protein is CASSLGGKSDEQYF.

Only a few counts were recorded for this clonotype. This chain uses TRBV24-1 with TRBJ2-1; 7 bases map to TRBD1. CDR1 is KGHDR and CDR2 is SFDVKD in the germline V gene. J lost 2 bases, V lost 4 bases, and 13 bases had no gene match. The CDR3 runs 18 residues. In DNA form, the CDR3 reads TGTGCCACCAGTGAACCCGACAGGGCCGAATCAACCTACAATGAGCAGTTCTTC. Protein sequence: CATSEPDRAESTYNEQFF.

Concerning this clonotype: This may arise from a read error, as a much more abundant clone is one base away. The chain has TRBV18 and TRBJ2-4; tentative D call: TRBD2 (8 bases). The J call is in doubt because the DNA end fits TRBJ2-7 better. CDR3 length: 16 residues. Germline CDR1 is KGHSH and CDR2 is LQKENI. CDR3: CASSPPDRVAGNEQYF. The CDR3 nucleotides read TGTGCCAGCTCACCACCTGACAGGGTAGCGGGGAACGAGCAGTACTTC.

This clonotype was recorded only once. J is TRBJ1-5 and V is TRBV6-2 or TRBV6-3; D call uncertain. Per the germline V gene, CDR1 is MNHEY and CDR2 is SVGEGT. Trimming pared 6 bases from V and 3 bases from J, leaving 18 bases between. The CDR3 has 16 residues. CDR3 DNA: TGTGCCAGCAGCCCCCTTCTGTGGAGCCACAATCAGCCCCAGCATTTT. Translating it yields CASSPLLWSHNQPQHF.

A few counts support this clonotype. The genes are TRBV29-1 and TRBJ2-1; 14 bases line up with TRBD2. V lost 6 bases and J lost 9; bases outside the gene matches: 28. Germline V gives CDR1 SQVTM, CDR2 ANQGSEA. CDR3 length: 21 residues. The CDR3 loop reads CSVLPLHPNPSRLAGGREQFF. CDR3 coding DNA: TGCAGCGTACTCCCTTTACATCCAAATCCGTCTAGACTAGCGGGGGGGCGTGAGCAGTTCTTC.

This clonotype appeared a few times. Germline and junction disagree at one end, which may indicate a read error. The V and J genes are TRBV6-1 and TRBJ2-1; D is unclear. This CDR3 contains 11 residues. Germline-derived CDR1 and CDR2 are MNHNS and SASEGT. The CDR3 DNA reads as TGTGCCAGCTACTTCTACAATGAGCGGTTCTTC. Its protein product is CASYFYNERFF.

As to this clonotype: Mismatch with germline at one junction end may stem from a read error. The rearrangement uses TRBV15 and TRBJ2-5, with 7 positions matching TRBD1. Germline V gives CDR1 LNHNV, CDR2 YYDKDF (reference sequence). The CDR3 has 14 residues. The CDR3 region is CATSWGQPQETQYF. The CDR3 coding sequence is TGTGCCACCAGTTGGGGACAGCCTCAAGAGACTCAGTACTTC.

At least ten counts were recorded for this clonotype. The chain carries TRBV20-1 and TRBJ2-7; D may be TRBD1 (6 bases). The CDR3 runs 13 residues. Germline values: CDR1 DFQATT, CDR2 SNEGSKA (reference sequence). V lost 2 bases, J lost 1 base, and 9 bases lay in between. The CDR3 nucleotides read TGCAGTGCTAGACCAGGACAGTCCTACGAGCAGTACTTC. It yields the protein CSARPGQSYEQYF.

This clonotype was observed a few times. The chain combines TRBV3-1 with TRBJ1-2, with D hard to call. This CDR3 has 17 amino acids. V lost 1 base and J lost 0, with 15 bases in between. In germline, CDR1 is LGHDT, CDR2 YNNKEL (reference sequence). The CDR3 loop is CASSQGAAAVTNYGYTF. In DNA form, the CDR3 reads TGTGCCAGCAGCCAAGGGGCGGCGGCAGTCACTAACTATGGCTACACCTTC.

To note about this clonotype: Germline is not matched at one junction end, which may reflect a read error. The V and J genes are TRBV12-3 or TRBV12-4 and TRBJ2-1; D is uncertain. CDR3 length: 17 residues. CDR3 sequence reads: CACSQGPGSLLYNEQFF. DNA of the CDR3: TGTGCCTGCAGTCAAGGTCCCGGGTCCCTTCTCTACAATGAGCAGTTCTTC.

CDR3 nucleotides: TGTGCCATCAATACAGGGTCCCTGGCCCAATATGGCTACACCTTC. This sequence encodes CAINTGSLAQYGYTF. The chain couples TRBV10-3 to TRBJ1-2, with D possibly TRBD1 on 6 matching bases. Between the trimmed V and J ends, which lost 7 bases and 5 bases, there was a span of 20 bases. The CDR3 is 15 amino acids. The V gene's germline CDR1 is ENHRY and CDR2 SYGVKD.

This clonotype was counted at least ten times. V usage is TRBV5-1 and J usage is TRBJ2-7, with 11 bases matching TRBD1. There are 14 residues in the CDR3. CDR1 and CDR2 from the germline V gene are SGHRS and YFSETQ. V lost 4 bases, J lost 5 bases, and 5 bases stayed unmatched. The CDR3 bases are TGCGCCAGCAGCCTCCGGGACAGGGGGAACGAGCAGTACTTC. This gives the protein CASSLRDRGNEQYF.

V usage is TRBV29-1 and J usage is TRBJ1-2; a weak D match, TRBD1 (5 bases). Germline CDR1 SQVTM, CDR2 ANQGSEA. There are 12 residues in the CDR3. The germline V and J ends were trimmed by 4 bases and 10 bases, with 16 bases remaining between them. Here the CDR3 reads CSVARSGGDYTF. The CDR3 nucleotides read TGCAGCGTTGCCCGGTCGGGAGGGGACTACACCTTC. The full variable domain, its missing parts supplied by reference TRBV29-1 and TRBJ1-2, is SAVISQKPSRDICQRGTSLTIQCQVDSQVTMMFWYRQQPGQSLTLIATANQGSEATYESGFVIDKFPISRPNLTFSTLTVSNMSPEDSSIYLCSVARSGGDYTFGSGTRLTVV.

The chain recombines TRBV29-1 with TRBJ2-4, with TRBD1 identical over 9 bases. The end of the DNA fits TRBJ2-7 better, so the J call may be wrong. The CDR3 has 14 amino acids. The germline gives CDR1 SQVTM, CDR2 ANQGSEA. The CDR3 spells CSVTPGQGGYEQYF. CDR3 sequence (DNA): TGCAGCGTTACGCCGGGACAGGGAGGGTACGAGCAGTACTTC.

The chain recombines TRBV7-8 with TRBJ2-3, with TRBD2 as a possible D gene (6 bases). From germline, CDR1 is SGHVS and CDR2 FQNEAQ. V lost 3 bases to trimming and J lost 4 bases, with 11 bases between them. The CDR3 runs to 14 residues. The CDR3 region has the DNA TGTGCCAGCAGCTTTGGGGGGTACCCAGATACGCAGTATTTT. Translated, it gives CASSFGGYPDTQYF. Based on the CDR3 plus reference TRBV7-8 and TRBJ2-3, the full variable domain is GAGVSQSPRYKVAKRGQDVALRCDPISGHVSLFWYQQALGQGPEFLTYFQNEAQLDKSGLPSDRFFAERPEGSVSTLKIQRTQQEDSAVYLCASSFGGYPDTQYFGPGTRLTVL.